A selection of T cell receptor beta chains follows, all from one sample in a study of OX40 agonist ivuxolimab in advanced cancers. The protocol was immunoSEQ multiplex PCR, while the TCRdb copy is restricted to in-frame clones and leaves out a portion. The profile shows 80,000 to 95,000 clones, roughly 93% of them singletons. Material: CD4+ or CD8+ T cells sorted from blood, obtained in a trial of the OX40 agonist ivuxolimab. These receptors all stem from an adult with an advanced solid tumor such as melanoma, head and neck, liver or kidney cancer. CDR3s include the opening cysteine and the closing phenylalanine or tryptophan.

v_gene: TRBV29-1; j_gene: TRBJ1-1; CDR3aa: CSVEGLPEAFF
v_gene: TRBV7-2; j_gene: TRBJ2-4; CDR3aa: CASSEGLLDGDIQYF
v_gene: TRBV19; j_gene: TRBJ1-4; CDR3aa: CASSIGGTNSNEKLFF
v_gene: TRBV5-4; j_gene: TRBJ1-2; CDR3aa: CASSLSQVLGYTF
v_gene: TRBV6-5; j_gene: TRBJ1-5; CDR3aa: CASSYNRVNQPQHF
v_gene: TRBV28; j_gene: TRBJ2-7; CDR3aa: CASSFGYEQYF
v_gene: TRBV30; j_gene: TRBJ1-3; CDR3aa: CALRQSGNTIYF
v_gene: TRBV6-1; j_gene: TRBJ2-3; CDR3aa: CASSELATSILDTQYF
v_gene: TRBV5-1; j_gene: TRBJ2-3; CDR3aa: CASSLGGTDTQYF
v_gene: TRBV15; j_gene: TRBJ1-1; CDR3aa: CATSRDPRGEEAFF
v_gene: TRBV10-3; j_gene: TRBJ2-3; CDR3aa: CAISESMVRTDTQYF
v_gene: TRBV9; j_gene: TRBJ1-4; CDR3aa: CASSPGTANEKLFF
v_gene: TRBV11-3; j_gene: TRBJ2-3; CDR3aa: CASSSPLAGGSDTQYF
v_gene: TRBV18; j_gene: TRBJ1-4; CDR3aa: CASSPTQGGTNEKLFF
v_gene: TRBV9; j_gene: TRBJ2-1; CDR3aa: CASSVGSSYNEQFF
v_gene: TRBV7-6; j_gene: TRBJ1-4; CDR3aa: CASSLSQGRNEKLFF
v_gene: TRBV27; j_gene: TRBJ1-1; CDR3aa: CASSLSVDGNTEAFF
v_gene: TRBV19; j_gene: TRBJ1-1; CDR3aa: CASRVPGNTEAFF
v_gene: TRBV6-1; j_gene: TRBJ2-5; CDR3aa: CASIKGQGQTQYF
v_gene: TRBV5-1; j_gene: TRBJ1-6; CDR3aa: CASSFTSSYNSPLHF
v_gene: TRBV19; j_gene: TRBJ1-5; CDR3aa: CASRPTGRNQPQHF
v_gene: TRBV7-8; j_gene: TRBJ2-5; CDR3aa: CASSLRIGQSQETQYF
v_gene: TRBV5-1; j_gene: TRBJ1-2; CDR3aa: CASSLQVGAYGYTF